The present entry profiles one TCR beta chain with its context. Its specificity is unknown. V lost 1 base and J lost 11; bases outside the gene matches: 15. From germline, CDR1 is SEHNR and CDR2 FQNEAQ (reference sequence). This CDR3 is 16 amino acids long. The source of the sample is a study of blood T cells in healthy people across ages. Broader study findings: Donors of long life had a larger count of naive CD4+ cells and greater diversity than aged donors.

Total RNA amounts of at least 5.5 micrograms were extracted per sample. Together with a sample-barcoded 5' primer, a J-beta primer mix was included in a second PCR lasting 7 to 11 cycles. Each cDNA was tagged by a template-switch adaptor containing 12 random nucleotides. TCRdb used MiXCR to reprocess the 5' RACE reads, holding one entry per CDR3 protein. The sample includes around 870,000 distinct CDR3 sequences, less than 35% of them seen just once. The J gene is TRBJ2-5, the V gene TRBV7-9; 8 bases map to TRBD2. Sequenced input: blood. The sequence derives from a woman at least 80 years old in good health. The CDR3 sequence is CASSLEVAGPYNEQYF. The CDR3 DNA reads as TGTGCCAGCAGCTTAGAAGTAGCGGGGCCCTACAATGAGCAGTACTTC.